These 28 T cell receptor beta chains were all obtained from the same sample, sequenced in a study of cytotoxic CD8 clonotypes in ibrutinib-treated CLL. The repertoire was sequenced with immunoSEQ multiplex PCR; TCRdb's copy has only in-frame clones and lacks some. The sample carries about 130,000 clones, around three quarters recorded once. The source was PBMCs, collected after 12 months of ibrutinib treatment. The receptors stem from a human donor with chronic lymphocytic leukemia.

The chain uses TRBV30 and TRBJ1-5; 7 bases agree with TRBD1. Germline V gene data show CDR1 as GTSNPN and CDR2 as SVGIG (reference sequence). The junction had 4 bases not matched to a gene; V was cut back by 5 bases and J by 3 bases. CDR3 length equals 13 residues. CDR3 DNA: TGTGCCTGGGCCGGACAGGCCAATCAGCCCCAGCATTTT. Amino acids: CAWAGQANQPQHF.

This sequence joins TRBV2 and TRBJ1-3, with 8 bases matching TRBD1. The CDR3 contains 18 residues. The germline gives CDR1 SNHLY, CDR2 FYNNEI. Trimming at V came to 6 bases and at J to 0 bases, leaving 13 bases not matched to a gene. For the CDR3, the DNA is TGTGCCAGCAGCACAGTATCCGGGACAGGCTTCTCTGGAAACACCATATATTTT. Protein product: CASSTVSGTGFSGNTIYF. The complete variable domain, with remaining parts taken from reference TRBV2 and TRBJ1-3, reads EPEVTQTPSHQVTQMGQEVILRCVPISNHLYFYWYRQILGQKVEFLVSFYNNEISEKSEIFDDQFSVERPDGSNFTLKIRSTKLEDSAMYFCASSTVSGTGFSGNTIYFGEGSWLTVV.

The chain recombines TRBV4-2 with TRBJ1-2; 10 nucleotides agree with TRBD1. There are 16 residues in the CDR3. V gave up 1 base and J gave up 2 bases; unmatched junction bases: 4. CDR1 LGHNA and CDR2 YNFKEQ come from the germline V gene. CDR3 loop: CASSQVGDRGNYGYTF. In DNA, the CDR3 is TGTGCCAGCAGCCAAGTAGGGGACAGGGGAAACTATGGCTACACCTTC.

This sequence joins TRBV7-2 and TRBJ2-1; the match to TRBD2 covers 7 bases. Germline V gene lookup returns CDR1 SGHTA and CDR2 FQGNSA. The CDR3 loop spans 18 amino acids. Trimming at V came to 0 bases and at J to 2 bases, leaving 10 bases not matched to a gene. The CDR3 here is CASSLARASGKAYNEQFF. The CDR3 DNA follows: TGTGCCAGCAGCTTAGCGCGGGCCAGCGGGAAGGCCTACAATGAGCAGTTCTTC.

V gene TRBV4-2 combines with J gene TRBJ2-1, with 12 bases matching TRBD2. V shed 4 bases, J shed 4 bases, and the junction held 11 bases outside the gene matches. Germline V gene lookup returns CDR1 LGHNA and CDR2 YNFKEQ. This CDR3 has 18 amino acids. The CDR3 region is CASSRKTTSGSTYNEQFF. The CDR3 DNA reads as TGTGCCAGCAGCCGAAAAACGACTAGCGGGAGTACTTACAATGAGCAGTTCTTC.

The CDR3 coding sequence is TGTGCCAGCAGCCAAGATCCCTACGAGCAGTACTTC. Its protein is CASSQDPYEQYF. The chain joins TRBV14 to TRBJ2-7; no firm D call. The CDR3 runs to 12 residues. CDR1 is SGHDN and CDR2 is FVKESK in the germline V gene. Trimming stripped 0 bases from V and 2 bases from J, with 2 bases between.

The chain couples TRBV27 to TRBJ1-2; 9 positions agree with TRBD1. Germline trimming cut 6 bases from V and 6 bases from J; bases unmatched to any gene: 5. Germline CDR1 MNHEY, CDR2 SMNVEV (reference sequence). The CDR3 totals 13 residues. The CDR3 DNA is TGTGCCAGCAGGCCACGGACAGGGGATGGCTACACCTTC. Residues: CASRPRTGDGYTF.

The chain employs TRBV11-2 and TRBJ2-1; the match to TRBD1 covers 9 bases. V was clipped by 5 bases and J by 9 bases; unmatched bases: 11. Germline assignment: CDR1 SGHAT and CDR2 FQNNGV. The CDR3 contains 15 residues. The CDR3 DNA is TGTGCCAGCAGCCCAGATCCAACAGGGGGCGGTGAGCAGTTCTTC. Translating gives CASSPDPTGGGEQFF.

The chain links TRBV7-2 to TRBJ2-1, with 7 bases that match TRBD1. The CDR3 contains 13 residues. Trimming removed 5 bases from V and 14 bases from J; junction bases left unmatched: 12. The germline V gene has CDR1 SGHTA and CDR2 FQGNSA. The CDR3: CASSRRRDSPKFF. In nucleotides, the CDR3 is TGTGCCAGCAGCAGACGACGGGACAGCCCGAAGTTCTTC.

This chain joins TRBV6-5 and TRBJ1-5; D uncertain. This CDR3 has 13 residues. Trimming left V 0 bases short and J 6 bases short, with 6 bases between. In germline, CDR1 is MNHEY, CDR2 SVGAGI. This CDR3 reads CASSYSVSQPQHF. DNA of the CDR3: TGTGCCAGCAGTTACTCGGTTTCTCAGCCCCAGCATTTT.

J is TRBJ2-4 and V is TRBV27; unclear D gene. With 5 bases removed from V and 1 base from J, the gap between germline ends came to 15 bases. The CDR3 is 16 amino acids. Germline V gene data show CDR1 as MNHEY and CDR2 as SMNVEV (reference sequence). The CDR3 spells CASSPSITLAKNIQYF. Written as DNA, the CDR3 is TGTGCCAGCAGTCCTAGTATCACGTTGGCCAAAAACATTCAGTACTTC.

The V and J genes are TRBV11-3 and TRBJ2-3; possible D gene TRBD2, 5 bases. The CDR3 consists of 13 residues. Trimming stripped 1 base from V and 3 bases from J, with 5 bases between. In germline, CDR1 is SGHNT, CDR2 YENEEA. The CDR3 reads CASSLGGTDTQYF. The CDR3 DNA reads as TGTGCCAGCAGCTTAGGCGGGACAGATACGCAGTATTTT.

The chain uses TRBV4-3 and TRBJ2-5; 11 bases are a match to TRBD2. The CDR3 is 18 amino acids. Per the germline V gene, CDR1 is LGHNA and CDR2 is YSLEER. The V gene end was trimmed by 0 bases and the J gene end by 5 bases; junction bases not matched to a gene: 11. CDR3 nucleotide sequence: TGCGCCAGCAGCCAAGATCTCCCTAGCGGGAGGTGGTCCGAGACCCAGTACTTC. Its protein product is CASSQDLPSGRWSETQYF.

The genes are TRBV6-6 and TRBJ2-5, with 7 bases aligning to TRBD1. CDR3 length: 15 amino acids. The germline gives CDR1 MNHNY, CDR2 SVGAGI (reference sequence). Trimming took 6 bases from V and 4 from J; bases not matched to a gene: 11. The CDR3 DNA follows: TGTGCCAGCAGCCCCTCCCGACAGGGTCTAGAGACCCAGTACTTC. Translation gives CASSPSRQGLETQYF.

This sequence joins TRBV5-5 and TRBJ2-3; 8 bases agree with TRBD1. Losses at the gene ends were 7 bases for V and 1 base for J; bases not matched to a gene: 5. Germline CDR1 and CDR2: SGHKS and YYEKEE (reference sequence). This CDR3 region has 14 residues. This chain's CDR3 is CASGRGQGTDTQYF. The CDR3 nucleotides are TGTGCCAGCGGCAGGGGGCAGGGCACAGATACGCAGTATTTT. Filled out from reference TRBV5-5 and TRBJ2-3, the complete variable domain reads DAGVTQSPTHLIKTRGQQVTLRCSPISGHKSVSWYQQVLGQGPQFIFQYYEKEERGRGNFPDRFSARQFPNYSSELNVNALLLGDSALYLCASGRGQGTDTQYFGPGTRLTVL.

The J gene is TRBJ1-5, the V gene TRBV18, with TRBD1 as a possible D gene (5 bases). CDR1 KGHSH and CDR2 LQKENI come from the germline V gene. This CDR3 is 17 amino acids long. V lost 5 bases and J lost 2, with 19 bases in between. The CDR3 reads CASSAGGGPIRNQPQHF. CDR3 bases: TGTGCCAGCTCAGCAGGCGGGGGACCGATACGCAATCAGCCCCAGCATTTT. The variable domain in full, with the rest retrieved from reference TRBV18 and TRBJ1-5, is NAGVMQNPRHLVRRRGQEARLRCSPMKGHSHVYWYRQLPEEGLKFMVYLQKENIIDESGMPKERFSAEFPKEGPSILRIQQVVRGDSAAYFCASSAGGGPIRNQPQHFGDGTRLSIL.

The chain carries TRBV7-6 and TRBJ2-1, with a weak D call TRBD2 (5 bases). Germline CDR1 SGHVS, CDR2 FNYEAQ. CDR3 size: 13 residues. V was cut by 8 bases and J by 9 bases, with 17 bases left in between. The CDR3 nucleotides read TGTGCCAGCGCTTCGGACGGGGATGGTGAGCAGTTCTTC. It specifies CASASDGDGEQFF.

CDR3 in amino acids: CASSIVPGTGTETQYF. The CDR3 DNA sequence: TGTGCCAGTAGTATAGTCCCCGGGACAGGGACAGAGACCCAGTACTTC. The J gene is TRBJ2-5, the V gene TRBV19; 9 bases map to TRBD1. The J segment lost 4 bases and the V segment lost 1 base, leaving 7 bases of the junction unmatched. CDR3 size: 16 residues. Germline CDR1 and CDR2: LNHDA and SQIVND (reference sequence).

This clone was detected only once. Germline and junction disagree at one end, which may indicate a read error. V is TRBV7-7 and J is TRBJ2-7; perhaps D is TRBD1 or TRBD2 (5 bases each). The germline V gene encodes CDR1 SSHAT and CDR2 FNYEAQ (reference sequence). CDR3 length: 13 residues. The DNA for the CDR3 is TGTGCTAGCAGCTTAGACGGGGCAGGCGAGCAGTACTTC. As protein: CASSLDGAGEQYF.

Here the CDR3 reads CASSYEGGWETQYF. The CDR3 DNA sequence: TGTGCCAGCAGTTACGAAGGAGGGTGGGAGACCCAGTACTTC. The chain links TRBV6-5 to TRBJ2-5; the D gene is possibly TRBD2 (6 bases). Trimming left V 2 bases short and J 5 bases short, with 12 bases between. In germline, CDR1 is MNHEY, CDR2 SVGAGI. This CDR3 spans 14 amino acids.

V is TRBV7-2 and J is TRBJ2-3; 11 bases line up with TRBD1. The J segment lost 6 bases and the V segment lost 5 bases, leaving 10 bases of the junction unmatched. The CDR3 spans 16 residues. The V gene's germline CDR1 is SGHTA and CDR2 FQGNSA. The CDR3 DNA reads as TGTGCCAGCAGCACGACCGGGACAGGGGGTATGGATACGCAGTATTTT. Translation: CASSTTGTGGMDTQYF.

The CDR3 loop reads CAWSGQGGGTNEKLFF. CDR3 nucleotide sequence: TGTGCCTGGAGCGGACAGGGGGGAGGTACTAATGAAAAACTGTTTTTT. V is TRBV30 and J is TRBJ1-4; the match to TRBD1 covers 10 bases. Germline CDR1 is GTSNPN and CDR2 is SVGIG (reference sequence). The CDR3 runs to 16 residues. The J segment lost 2 bases and the V segment lost 3 bases, leaving 6 bases of the junction unmatched. Combining the CDR3 with reference TRBV30 and TRBJ1-4 gives the whole variable domain SQTIHQWPATLVQPVGSPLSLECTVEGTSNPNLYWYRQAAGRGLQLLFYSVGIGQISSEVPQNLSASRPQDRQFILSSKKLLLSDSGFYLCAWSGQGGGTNEKLFFGSGTQLSVL.

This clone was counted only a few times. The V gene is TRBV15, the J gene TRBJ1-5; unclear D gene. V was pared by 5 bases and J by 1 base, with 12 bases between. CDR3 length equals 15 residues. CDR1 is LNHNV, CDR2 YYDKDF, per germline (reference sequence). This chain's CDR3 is CATSSAGRSNQPQHF. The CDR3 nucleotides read TGTGCCACCAGCTCAGCGGGGAGGAGCAATCAGCCCCAGCATTTT.

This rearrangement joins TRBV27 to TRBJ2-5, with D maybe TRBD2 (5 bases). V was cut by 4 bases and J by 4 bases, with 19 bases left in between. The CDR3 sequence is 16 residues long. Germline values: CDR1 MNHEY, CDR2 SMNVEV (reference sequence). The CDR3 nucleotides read TGTGCCAGCAGTTCCCCCCCGGGAAGAGAGGGAGAGACCCAGTACTTC. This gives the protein CASSSPPGREGETQYF.

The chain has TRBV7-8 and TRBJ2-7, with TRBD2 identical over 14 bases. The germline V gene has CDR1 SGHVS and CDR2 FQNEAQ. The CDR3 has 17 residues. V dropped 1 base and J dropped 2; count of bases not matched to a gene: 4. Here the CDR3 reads CASSLGGTSGSPYEQYF. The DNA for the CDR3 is TGTGCCAGCAGCTTAGGGGGGACTAGCGGGAGCCCCTACGAGCAGTACTTC.

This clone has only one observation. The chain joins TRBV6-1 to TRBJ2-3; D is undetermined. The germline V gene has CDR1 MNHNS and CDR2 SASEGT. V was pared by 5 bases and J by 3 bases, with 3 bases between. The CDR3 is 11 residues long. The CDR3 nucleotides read TGTGCCAGCAGTATAACAGATACGCAGTATTTT. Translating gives CASSITDTQYF.

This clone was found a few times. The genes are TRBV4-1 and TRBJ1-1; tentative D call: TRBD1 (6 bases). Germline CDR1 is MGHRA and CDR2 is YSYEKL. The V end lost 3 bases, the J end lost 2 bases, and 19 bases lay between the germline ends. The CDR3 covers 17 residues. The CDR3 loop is CASSHHFPRQENTEAFF. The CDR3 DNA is TGCGCCAGCAGCCACCACTTTCCGCGACAGGAAAACACTGAAGCTTTCTTT.

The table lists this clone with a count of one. The CDR3 sequence is CASSRGPDRTNEKLFF. The CDR3 DNA is TGTGCCAGCAGCCGCGGTCCAGACAGAACTAATGAAAAACTGTTTTTT. The chain has TRBV7-2 and TRBJ1-4, with D possibly matching TRBD1 (5 bases). Germline V gives CDR1 SGHTA, CDR2 FQGNSA. The CDR3 contains 16 residues. Trimming took off 5 bases at V and 1 base at J, with 14 bases between the two ends.